This T cell receptor beta chain was profiled in a study of beta chain features in type 1 diabetes. Findings and limits, study-wide: Shortening of TCRB CDR3s, moderate but significant, appeared in all four CD4+ subsets of Type 1 diabetes patients.

A word on this clone: What it binds is not known.

The germline V gene has CDR1 SGHTA and CDR2 FQGNSA. CDR3 length: 15 amino acids. Trimming stripped 1 base from V and 7 bases from J, with 14 bases between. Expressed TCRB transcripts were sequenced because the isolated RNA had all been reverse transcribed beforehand. Assay used: immunoSEQ multiplex PCR; TCRdb lists only in-frame clones, some missing. Among roughly 150,000 clones, around 8.4% were seen once, and the ten largest hold approximately 0.54%. The TCR was taken from a woman aged 18 to 35 with type 1 diabetes. Material: central memory CD4+ T cells from blood. V usage is TRBV7-2 and J usage is TRBJ1-5, with unresolved D. Written as DNA, the CDR3 is TGTGCCAGCAGCTTAGAGGGAGCGGGTACGCAGCCCCAGCATTTT. Translation: CASSLEGAGTQPQHF.